The next 26 T cell receptor beta chains were all read from a single sample in a study of control samples from healthy donors and cancer patients. Data came from immunoSEQ multiplex PCR; TCRdb stores just in-frame clones and leaves some out. The sample includes about 80,000 clones, under 90% of them seen just once. The specimen sequenced was blood. The receptors were sampled from a man aged 50 or older in good health.

This chain joins TRBV6-5 and TRBJ2-3, with 12 bases matching TRBD2. The CDR3 is 14 amino acids. CDR1 and CDR2 (germline): MNHEY, SVGAGI. J gave up 6 bases and V 7 bases, and 5 bases lay outside the gene matches. The DNA of the CDR3 is TGTGCCAGCATTCTAGCGGGGGGGCGGGATACGCAGTATTTT. Translation: CASILAGGRDTQYF.

The chain links TRBV12-5 to TRBJ1-6; D is undetermined. Deletions cut 2 bases from V and 7 bases from J, with 6 bases between. Germline-derived CDR1 and CDR2 are LGHNT and FRNRAP. The CDR3 contains 13 residues. The CDR3 coding sequence is TGTGCTAGTGGTTTGTCGAGAAATTCACCCCTCCACTTT. Translating it yields CASGLSRNSPLHF. The full variable domain, rest sourced from reference TRBV12-5 and TRBJ1-6, is DARVTQTPRHKVTEMGQEVTMRCQPILGHNTVFWYRQTMMQGLELLAYFRNRAPLDDSGMPKDRFSAEMPDATLATLKIQPSEPRDSAVYFCASGLSRNSPLHFGNGTRLTVT.

The chain carries TRBV29-1 and TRBJ2-3; TRBD1 aligns across 11 bases. Trimming at V came to 5 bases and at J to 5 bases, leaving 6 bases not matched to a gene. In germline, CDR1 is SQVTM, CDR2 ANQGSEA. CDR3 length: 14 residues. Here the CDR3 reads CSVLDRGLRDTQYF. CDR3 DNA sequence: TGCAGCGTTTTGGACAGGGGGCTACGAGATACGCAGTATTTT.

The chain joins TRBV11-2 to TRBJ1-4; 7 nucleotides agree with TRBD1. V dropped 4 bases and J dropped 5; count of bases not matched to a gene: 4. The CDR3 consists of 14 residues. Germline CDR1 and CDR2: SGHAT and FQNNGV. The DNA of the CDR3 is TGTGCCAGCAGCTATGCAGGGGGAAATGAAAAACTGTTTTTT. Translation: CASSYAGGNEKLFF.

The chain carries TRBV4-2 and TRBJ1-4, with D possibly TRBD1 on 5 matching bases. Germline CDR1 reads LGHNA; CDR2 reads YNFKEQ. Trimming took off 1 base at V and 6 bases at J, with 15 bases between the two ends. The CDR3 is 16 amino acids. The CDR3 spells CASSQVTGTGDEKLFF. The CDR3 DNA reads as TGTGCCAGCAGCCAAGTAACCGGGACGGGGGATGAAAAACTGTTTTTT.

Details on this clone: Other DNA sequences within the sample encode an identical CDR3. The rearrangement uses TRBV5-6 and TRBJ1-5; a possible D gene is TRBD1 (6 bases). Germline CDR1 SGHDT, CDR2 YYEEEE. The ends were cut back, 4 bases at V and 2 bases at J, with 10 bases in the middle. The CDR3 length is 14 residues. In DNA form, the CDR3 reads TGTGCCAGCAGCCAAGGGGGGGGCAATCAGCCCCAGCATTTT. This gives the protein CASSQGGGNQPQHF.

The chain is built from TRBV7-8 and TRBJ2-2, with D perhaps TRBD1 (5 bases). The CDR3 has 18 residues. CDR1 SGHVS and CDR2 FQNEAQ come from the germline V gene. With 9 bases removed from V and 5 bases from J, the gap between germline ends came to 28 bases. DNA of the CDR3: TGTGCCAGTACCCCTGGACGAACTGGGGCCTTGCGAACCGGGGAGCTGTTTTTT. Amino acids: CASTPGRTGALRTGELFF.

The rearrangement uses TRBV7-2 and TRBJ2-5; TRBD2 aligns across 8 bases. V was pared by 3 bases and J by 0 bases, with 3 bases of the junction left unmatched. Germline V gene data show CDR1 as SGHTA and CDR2 as FQGNSA. The CDR3 runs to 15 residues. CDR3 amino acids: CASSFTGGYQETQYF. The CDR3 bases are TGTGCCAGCAGCTTTACGGGAGGGTACCAAGAGACCCAGTACTTC.

V is TRBV11-3 and J is TRBJ1-1; TRBD1 is a possible D gene (5 bases). The V end lost 5 bases, the J end lost 6 bases, and 13 bases lay between the germline ends. This CDR3 is 13 amino acids long. Germline-derived CDR1 and CDR2 are SGHNT and YENEEA. The CDR3 region is CASSEGRIAEAFF. CDR3 DNA: TGTGCCAGCAGCGAGGGGAGAATCGCTGAAGCTTTCTTT.

The chain couples TRBV4-2 to TRBJ1-1, with 9 bases matching TRBD1. Germline CDR1 reads LGHNA; CDR2 reads YNFKEQ. The CDR3 runs 17 residues. The V segment lost 3 bases and the J segment 1 base; nucleotides outside the gene matches: 9. CDR3 amino acids: CASSHEGQGRGNTEAFF. CDR3 in DNA: TGTGCCAGCAGCCATGAAGGACAGGGGAGGGGGAACACTGAAGCTTTCTTT.

The chain is built from TRBV27 and TRBJ2-1; possible D gene TRBD1, 6 bases. Germline V gene lookup returns CDR1 MNHEY and CDR2 SMNVEV (reference sequence). With 2 bases removed from V and 5 bases from J, the gap between germline ends came to 13 bases. The CDR3 contains 15 residues. The CDR3: CASSLRAGANNEQFF. The DNA of the CDR3 is TGTGCCAGCAGTTTACGTGCAGGGGCTAACAATGAGCAGTTCTTC.

This chain links TRBV29-1 with TRBJ1-2; D not resolved. Germline V gene lookup returns CDR1 SQVTM and CDR2 ANQGSEA. With 4 bases removed from V and 0 bases from J, the gap between germline ends came to 6 bases. This CDR3 has 12 amino acids. CDR3 nucleotide sequence: TGCAGCGTTGCAGAATCTAACTATGGCTACACCTTC. It codes for CSVAESNYGYTF.

The genes are TRBV3-1 (or the pseudogene TRBV3-2) and TRBJ1-2, with no clear D. Looked up from germline, CDR1 is LGHDT and CDR2 is YNNKEL (reference sequence). This CDR3 contains 14 residues. Trimming removed 0 bases at V and 2 bases at J, with 7 bases between. The CDR3 DNA reads as TGTGCCAGCAGCCAAGATCGCCAGAACTATGGCTACACCTTC. Its protein is CASSQDRQNYGYTF.

The table lists this clone with a count of one. The CDR3 DNA follows: TGCGCCAGCAGCTTCCTCCGGGACTCATCCTACGAGCAGTACTTC. This sequence encodes CASSFLRDSSYEQYF. This sequence joins TRBV5-1 and TRBJ2-7; D is perhaps TRBD2 (6 bases). CDR1 and CDR2 (germline): SGHRS, YFSETQ. Trimming left V 2 bases short and J 1 base short, with 13 bases between. CDR3 length: 15 amino acids.

V usage is TRBV10-1 and J usage is TRBJ1-2; D is uncertain. The CDR3 spans 13 residues. V lost 3 bases and J lost 4, with 9 bases in between. Per the germline V gene, CDR1 is WNHNN and CDR2 is SYGVQD (reference sequence). CDR3 residues: CASSDSGSYGYTF. The CDR3 region has the DNA TGCGCCAGCAGTGATTCGGGCAGCTATGGCTACACCTTC.

This clone was seen just once. The chain links TRBV9 to TRBJ2-3, with 11 positions matching TRBD2. The germline CDR1 and CDR2 sequences are SGDLS and YYNGEE. The junction had 9 bases not matched to a gene; V was cut back by 0 bases and J by 6 bases. The CDR3 covers 17 residues. CDR3 nucleotide sequence: TGTGCCAGCAGCGTAGCGGCTAGCGGGGGGCTTGTGGATACGCAGTATTTT. Translating it yields CASSVAASGGLVDTQYF. Looking up the rest from reference TRBV9 and TRBJ2-3 gives the full variable domain: DSGVTQTPKHLITATGQRVTLRCSPRSGDLSVYWYQQSLDQGLQFLIQYYNGEERAKGNILERFSAQQFPDLHSELNLSSLELGDSALYFCASSVAASGGLVDTQYFGPGTRLTVL.

This chain joins TRBV9 and TRBJ2-1; 8 bases fit TRBD1. The CDR3 has 12 amino acids. Germline V CDR1 and CDR2: SGDLS, YYNGEE. With 3 bases clipped from V and 7 bases from J, the junction kept 0 bases outside the gene matches. The CDR3 nucleotides read TGTGCCAGCAGCGGGACAGGGAATGAGCAGTTCTTC. Protein product: CASSGTGNEQFF.

This chain joins TRBV5-1 and TRBJ2-5, with D perhaps given as TRBD1 or TRBD2 (5 bases each). V was clipped by 0 bases and J by 5 bases, with 8 bases between them. CDR3 length: 13 amino acids. Germline V CDR1 and CDR2: SGHRS, YFSETQ. CDR3 coding DNA: TGCGCCAGCAGCTTGGGATGGGGGGAGACCCAGTACTTC. Encoded protein: CASSLGWGETQYF. The entire variable domain, with the rest obtained from reference TRBV5-1 and TRBJ2-5, is as follows: KAGVTQTPRYLIKTRGQQVTLSCSPISGHRSVSWYQQTPGQGLQFLFEYFSETQRNKGNFPGRFSGRQFSNSRSEMNVSTLELGDSALYLCASSLGWGETQYFGPGTRLLVL.

The genes are TRBV7-8 and TRBJ2-3; 9 bases match TRBD1. Germline V gene data show CDR1 as SGHVS and CDR2 as FQNEAQ. The CDR3 totals 15 residues. The trim removed 2 bases at V and 1 base at J, leaving 1 base unmatched. The chain's CDR3 is CASSLRTGGTDTQYF. CDR3 nucleotide sequence: TGTGCCAGCAGCTTAAGGACAGGGGGCACAGATACGCAGTATTTT. The entire variable domain, with the rest obtained from reference TRBV7-8 and TRBJ2-3, is as follows: GAGVSQSPRYKVAKRGQDVALRCDPISGHVSLFWYQQALGQGPEFLTYFQNEAQLDKSGLPSDRFFAERPEGSVSTLKIQRTQQEDSAVYLCASSLRTGGTDTQYFGPGTRLTVL.

The chain uses TRBV7-9 and TRBJ1-4; D may be TRBD1 (6 bases). The germline gives CDR1 SEHNR, CDR2 FQNEAQ (reference sequence). CDR3 length: 14 residues. Trimming took off 11 bases at V and 0 bases at J, with 13 bases between the two ends. CDR3 in amino acids: CALARGATNEKLFF. For the CDR3, the DNA is TGTGCCTTAGCCAGGGGAGCAACTAATGAAAAACTGTTTTTT.

The chain is built from TRBV24-1 and TRBJ2-5; weak D call: TRBD1 (7 bases). V shed 4 bases and J shed 2 bases, with 10 bases lying between them. Per germline, CDR1 KGHDR and CDR2 SFDVKD. This CDR3 is built from 14 residues. CDR3 in DNA: TGTGCCACCAGTGACAGGGGGGAACAAGAGACCCAGTACTTC. This codes for CATSDRGEQETQYF.

The chain couples TRBV5-6 to TRBJ2-1; 7 bases are a match to TRBD1. CDR3 length equals 12 residues. Germline CDR1 and CDR2: SGHDT and YYEEEE. Trimming removed 2 bases from V and 8 bases from J; junction bases left unmatched: 1. In DNA, the CDR3 is TGTGCCAGCAGCTTAGGGGGCGATGAGCAGTTCTTC. Translation: CASSLGGDEQFF.

The chain links TRBV19 to TRBJ2-1; TRBD2 matches 14 bases. The V gene's germline CDR1 is LNHDA and CDR2 SQIVND (reference sequence). J was trimmed by 1 base and V by 6 bases; bases with no gene match: 5. This CDR3 comprises 17 residues. For the CDR3, the DNA is TGTGCCAGTAGGCGGACTAGCGGGGGGATATCCTACAATGAGCAGTTCTTC. This encodes CASRRTSGGISYNEQFF. Full variable domain (outside the CDR3, taken from reference TRBV19 and TRBJ2-1): DGGITQSPKYLFRKEGQNVTLSCEQNLNHDAMYWYRQDPGQGLRLIYYSQIVNDFQKGDIAEGYSVSREKKESFPLTVTSAQKNPTAFYLCASRRTSGGISYNEQFFGPGTRLTVL.

The chain carries TRBV7-9 and TRBJ1-3; TRBD1 aligns across 7 bases. The V gene end was trimmed by 5 bases and the J gene end by 3 bases; junction bases not matched to a gene: 4. The length of the CDR3 is 14 residues. Germline CDR1 reads SEHNR; CDR2 reads FQNEAQ (reference sequence). CDR3 in DNA: TGTGCCAGCAGCCTTACAGGGGATGGAAACACCATATATTTT. Translation gives CASSLTGDGNTIYF.

The rearrangement links TRBV9 to TRBJ1-3; 9 bases are a match to TRBD1. V shed 0 bases, J shed 8 bases, and the junction held 6 bases outside the gene matches. CDR1 SGDLS and CDR2 YYNGEE come from the germline V gene. The length of the CDR3 is 15 residues. The CDR3 region is CASSVETGGWDTIYF. CDR3 nucleotide sequence: TGTGCCAGCAGCGTAGAGACAGGGGGATGGGACACCATATATTTT.

The chain combines TRBV10-3 with TRBJ2-6, with D uncertain. Germline loops: CDR1 ENHRY, CDR2 SYGVKD. This CDR3 spans 14 amino acids. V was trimmed by 7 bases and J by 2 bases, leaving 9 bases between them. The CDR3: CAINGSPGANVLTF. The CDR3 region has the DNA TGTGCCATCAATGGGTCCCCTGGGGCCAACGTCCTGACTTTC.